These 20 T cell receptor beta chains came from one sample sequenced in a study of PD-1 blockade in classical Hodgkin lymphoma. Repertoires were generated with immunoSEQ multiplex PCR, while TCRdb's copy carries only in-frame clones and drops some. The table shows 20,000 to 25,000 clones, with roughly 80% occurring only once. Time point noted: cycle 4 day 1 (C4D1), after 6 weeks of nivolumab. Each patient's relapse followed autologous stem cell transplantation, and brentuximab vedotin exposure varied. The CD4+ T cells used were purified from thawed PBMCs through magnetic negative selection. The sequences come from CD4+ T cells from blood, collected before the fourth cycle of nivolumab. The receptors shown here come from a human donor with classical Hodgkin lymphoma.

The chain links TRBV6-6 to TRBJ1-1; no clear D gene. Trimming left V 6 bases short and J 4 bases short, with 12 bases between. This CDR3 has 13 amino acids. Germline V gives CDR1 MNHNY, CDR2 SVGAGI (reference sequence). The CDR3 is CASRAGVRTEAFF. In nucleotides, the CDR3 is TGTGCCAGCAGGGCCGGAGTTCGCACTGAAGCTTTCTTT.

The chain has TRBV4-2 and TRBJ1-2, with unresolved D. The V gene lost 1 base and the J gene lost 5 bases, with 20 bases spanning the gap. The CDR3 totals 17 residues. Germline V gene data show CDR1 as LGHNA and CDR2 as YNFKEQ. The CDR3 region is CASSQGGFQDGTYGYTF. For the CDR3, the DNA is TGTGCCAGCAGCCAAGGGGGTTTCCAGGACGGAACGTATGGCTACACCTTC.

The chain employs TRBV5-1 and TRBJ1-1; D remains unclear. This CDR3 has 13 residues. V lost 1 base to trimming and J lost 4 bases, with 8 bases between them. Germline V lookup: CDR1 SGHRS, CDR2 YFSETQ. As DNA, the CDR3 is TGCGCCAGCAGCTTGATAACTACCACTGAAGCTTTCTTT. This translates into CASSLITTTEAFF.

The chain links TRBV4-3 to TRBJ1-6; D is uncertain. Between the trimmed V and J ends, which lost 0 bases and 7 bases, there was a span of 19 bases. The germline gives CDR1 LGHNA, CDR2 YSLEER. The CDR3 is 18 amino acids. CDR3 in amino acids: CASSQEENGGLGNSPLHF. The CDR3 DNA reads as TGCGCCAGCAGCCAAGAAGAGAATGGAGGGTTAGGGAATTCACCCCTCCACTTT.

This clone came up once. The chain joins TRBV7-2 to TRBJ1-6; a possible D gene is TRBD1 (5 bases). The V gene's germline CDR1 is SGHTA and CDR2 FQGNSA. The CDR3 consists of 15 residues. Trimming removed 5 bases from V and 10 bases from J, with 18 bases in between. The CDR3 sequence is CASSSQGGEGSPLHF. In nucleotides, the CDR3 is TGTGCCAGCAGCAGCCAGGGAGGGGAGGGCTCACCCCTCCACTTT. Together with reference TRBV7-2 and TRBJ1-6, the CDR3 gives the full variable domain: GAGVSQSPSNKVTEKGKDVELRCDPISGHTALYWYRQSLGQGLEFLIYFQGNSAPDKSGLPSDRFSAERTGGSVSTLTIQRTQQEDSAVYLCASSSQGGEGSPLHFGNGTRLTVT.

The rearrangement links TRBV7-9 to TRBJ2-4, with D perhaps matching TRBD1 (6 bases). The germline CDR1 and CDR2 sequences are SEHNR and FQNEAQ (reference sequence). This CDR3 spans 13 amino acids. V was cut by 2 bases and J by 7 bases, with 9 bases left in between. The CDR3 bases are TGTGCCAGCAGCTTACTTGACAGGAACATTCAGTACTTC. It specifies CASSLLDRNIQYF.

This clone was counted a single time. V gene TRBV7-2 combines with J gene TRBJ2-1; 7 bases fit TRBD1. This CDR3 has 15 amino acids. The trim removed 7 bases at V and 10 bases at J, leaving 16 bases unmatched. Germline CDR1 is SGHTA and CDR2 is FQGNSA. The CDR3 DNA follows: TGTGCCAGCATCAACTCCGGGACAGCCCTAGAGGAGCAGTTCTTC. It encodes CASINSGTALEEQFF.

A single count supports this clone. The gene calls are TRBV19 and TRBJ1-1, with D uncertain. The CDR3 is 11 amino acids. The V gene lost 7 bases and the J gene lost 0 bases, with 3 bases spanning the gap. Germline CDR1 LNHDA, CDR2 SQIVND (reference sequence). The CDR3 DNA reads as TGTGCCAGTAAAGTGAACACTGAAGCTTTCTTT. This gives the protein CASKVNTEAFF.

V usage is TRBV6-5 and J usage is TRBJ1-6; a weak D match, TRBD1 (6 bases). CDR3 length: 16 residues. Germline V gene sequence: CDR1 MNHEY, CDR2 SVGAGI. V lost 0 bases and J 6 bases, leaving 12 bases between the germline ends. CDR3 in amino acids: CASSYSPDSRNSPLHF. The CDR3 coding sequence is TGTGCCAGCAGTTACTCGCCGGACAGCCGTAATTCACCCCTCCACTTT.

The rearrangement links TRBV27 to TRBJ2-1; D is possibly TRBD1 or TRBD2 (6 bases each). Germline V gene lookup returns CDR1 MNHEY and CDR2 SMNVEV (reference sequence). Trimming pared 1 base from V and 1 base from J, leaving 8 bases between. The CDR3 totals 15 residues. Here the CDR3 reads CASSLWGASYNEQFF. CDR3 sequence (DNA): TGTGCCAGCAGTTTATGGGGGGCTTCCTACAATGAGCAGTTCTTC.

The V gene is TRBV4-2, the J gene TRBJ1-2; unclear D gene. There are 15 residues in the CDR3. Trimming pared 0 bases from V and 5 bases from J, leaving 13 bases between. Germline CDR1 LGHNA, CDR2 YNFKEQ. The chain's CDR3 is CASSQEAGVDYGYTF. The CDR3 nucleotides are TGTGCCAGCAGCCAAGAGGCTGGGGTTGATTATGGCTACACCTTC.

V and J are TRBV6-5 and TRBJ1-2; D possibly corresponds to TRBD1 (5 bases). This CDR3 has 15 amino acids. In germline, CDR1 is MNHEY, CDR2 SVGAGI. Trimming shortened V by 2 bases and J by 1 base, and 11 bases separated the two germline ends. Written as DNA, the CDR3 is TGTGCCAGCAGTTACGGGACGGCCGGTAACTATGGCTACACCTTC. Encoded protein: CASSYGTAGNYGYTF.

V and J are TRBV18 and TRBJ1-6, with D tentatively TRBD1 (6 bases). The V and J ends lost 6 bases and 2 bases respectively, with 20 bases between them. The germline V gene has CDR1 KGHSH and CDR2 LQKENI. The length of the CDR3 is 18 residues. The DNA of the CDR3 is TGTGCCAGCTCTCCCTATACGGGGGGGCCGACCTATAATTCACCCCTCCACTTT. Its protein is CASSPYTGGPTYNSPLHF.

This clone appeared a few times. The V and J genes are TRBV7-9 and TRBJ2-7; either TRBD1 or TRBD2 may supply D (6 bases each). This CDR3 is 19 amino acids long. V was pared by 1 base and J by 2 bases, with 24 bases between. CDR1 and CDR2 from the germline V gene are SEHNR and FQNEAQ (reference sequence). The CDR3 nucleotides read TGTGCCAGCAGCTTAGGCCCTGGAGGGCCGACAGGAACCGCCTACGAGCAGTACTTC. The encoded protein is CASSLGPGGPTGTAYEQYF.

The rearrangement links TRBV2 to TRBJ1-2; 7 bases fit TRBD1. With V trimmed by 6 bases and J by 6 bases, 7 bases remained unmatched. CDR1 is SNHLY and CDR2 is FYNNEI in the germline V gene. This CDR3 has 13 amino acids. The DNA of the CDR3 is TGTGCCAGCAGGAACTCAGGGGGGGATGGCTACACCTTC. Its protein is CASRNSGGDGYTF.

V gene TRBV4-2 combines with J gene TRBJ1-1; 10 nucleotides agree with TRBD1. CDR1 LGHNA and CDR2 YNFKEQ come from the germline V gene. This CDR3 contains 15 residues. Trimming removed 3 bases from V and 5 bases from J; junction bases left unmatched: 6. As DNA, the CDR3 is TGTGCCAGCAGCCAGGGACAGGGGCCGGGGACTGAAGCTTTCTTT. Translating it yields CASSQGQGPGTEAFF.

This chain links TRBV21-1 with TRBJ1-6. TRBV21-1 represents a pseudogene. The CDR3 length is 15 residues. The CDR3 is CASGLRGGAYKPLHF. CDR3 sequence (DNA): TGTGCCAGCGGTCTGAGGGGGGGGGCTTACAAACCCCTCCACTTT.

This clone was seen a handful of times. This same CDR3 is encoded by further DNA sequences in the sample. The rearrangement uses TRBV19 and TRBJ1-5; 9 bases line up with TRBD1. The germline CDR1 and CDR2 sequences are LNHDA and SQIVND (reference sequence). J gave up 6 bases and V 5 bases, and 2 bases lay outside the gene matches. This CDR3 is 13 amino acids long. The CDR3 bases are TGTGCCAGTAGTCCGGACAGGGGTCAGCCCCAGCATTTT. Amino acids: CASSPDRGQPQHF.

In this sample, this clone turned up a few times. The chain joins TRBV27 to TRBJ1-1; D might be TRBD1 (5 bases). V shed 9 bases and J shed 3 bases, with 14 bases lying between them. The length of the CDR3 is 13 residues. In germline, CDR1 is MNHEY, CDR2 SMNVEV (reference sequence). CDR3 DNA sequence: TGTGCCAGGCCCAGACGGGGGGACACTGAAGCTTTCTTT. It encodes CARPRRGDTEAFF.

There are a few counts of this clone. This chain connects TRBV5-1 to TRBJ2-2; 11 nucleotides agree with TRBD1. The V segment lost 4 bases and the J segment 7 bases; nucleotides outside the gene matches: 6. CDR1 and CDR2 from the germline V gene are SGHRS and YFSETQ. The CDR3 extends over 15 amino acids. CDR3 loop: CASSADRGRGGELFF. CDR3 in DNA: TGCGCCAGCAGCGCGGACAGGGGGCGAGGCGGGGAGCTGTTTTTT.